The 9 T cell receptor beta chains reported below all come from one sample, sequenced in a study of response to subunit inactivated influenza vaccine. Each CDR3 protein gets one entry after TCRdb re-called the RT-PCR reads with MiXCR. Of 800,000 or so distinct CDR3 sequences in the sample, 20% to 25% were seen once. The source material was PBMCs from blood, sampled 4 to 6 days after vaccination. The receptors were gathered from a man between 50 and 59 years old who received an inactivated influenza vaccine.

The table lists this clonotype with a few counts. The chain joins TRBV15 to TRBJ2-3; 7 positions match TRBD1. Germline assignment: CDR1 LNHNV and CDR2 YYDKDF (reference sequence). This CDR3 region has 14 residues. CDR3 sequence: CSSRDREDTDTQYF. The CDR3 DNA sequence: TGTTCGTCCCGGGACAGAGAAGACACAGATACGCAGTATTTT.

This clonotype has only a few counts. The chain combines TRBV6-5 with TRBJ2-3; 8 bases fit TRBD2. The ends lost 2 bases at V and 0 bases at J; junction bases unmatched: 4. Germline V gene lookup returns CDR1 MNHEY and CDR2 SVGAGI. The CDR3 contains 16 residues. Here the CDR3 reads CASSYPSGGSTDTQYF. CDR3 nucleotides: TGTGCCAGCAGTTACCCCAGCGGGGGAAGCACAGATACGCAGTATTTT.

The chain is built from TRBV5-6 and TRBJ1-5; TRBD1 matches at 12 bases. CDR1 SGHDT and CDR2 YYEEEE come from the germline V gene. This CDR3 has 16 residues. With 1 base clipped from V and 5 bases from J, the junction kept 4 bases outside the gene matches. The CDR3 region is CASSLTGQGAHQPQHF. CDR3 DNA: TGTGCCAGCAGCTTGACGGGACAGGGGGCCCATCAGCCCCAGCATTTT.

This clonotype came up a few times. The chain combines TRBV30 with TRBJ1-6, with a possible D match to TRBD1 (5 bases). CDR3 length equals 13 residues. Trimming stripped 6 bases from V and 8 bases from J, with 14 bases between. Looked up from germline, CDR1 is GTSNPN and CDR2 is SVGIG (reference sequence). CDR3 DNA sequence: TGTGCCTGTCTTCACCTGGGGGATTCACCCCTCCACTTT. This gives the protein CACLHLGDSPLHF. The entire variable domain, with the rest obtained from reference TRBV30 and TRBJ1-6, is as follows: SQTIHQWPATLVQPVGSPLSLECTVEGTSNPNLYWYRQAAGRGLQLLFYSVGIGQISSEVPQNLSASRPQDRQFILSSKKLLLSDSGFYLCACLHLGDSPLHFGNGTRLTVT.

The chain couples TRBV20-1 to TRBJ2-7; no clear D gene. Per the germline V gene, CDR1 is DFQATT and CDR2 is SNEGSKA (reference sequence). CDR3 length: 12 residues. V lost 3 bases and J 4 bases, leaving 10 bases between the germline ends. The CDR3 spells CSASLLAYEQYF. DNA of the CDR3: TGCAGTGCTAGCCTATTGGCTTACGAGCAGTACTTC.

This clonotype turned up a few times. The chain carries TRBV5-1 and TRBJ1-2, with TRBD1 as a possible D gene (6 bases). V lost 0 bases and J lost 3, with 12 bases in between. CDR3 size: 15 residues. CDR1 and CDR2 (germline): SGHRS, YFSETQ. The CDR3 bases are TGCGCCAGCAGCTTGGAGGACAGCCTATACTATGGCTACACCTTC. Residues: CASSLEDSLYYGYTF.

V and J are TRBV5-5 and TRBJ1-3; no clear D. V lost 1 base to trimming and J lost 0 bases, with 8 bases between them. Germline lookup yields CDR1 SGHKS and CDR2 YYEKEE (reference sequence). This CDR3 contains 15 residues. The CDR3: CASSLSPSSGNTIYF. Written as DNA, the CDR3 is TGTGCCAGCAGCTTGTCACCTAGCTCTGGAAACACCATATATTTT.

This clonotype was observed a handful of times. J is TRBJ1-2 and V is TRBV7-8; D not certain. This CDR3 comprises 13 residues. V lost 1 base to trimming and J lost 9 bases, with 12 bases between them. CDR1 and CDR2 (germline): SGHVS, FQNEAQ. The CDR3 reads CASSLGGANSYTF. The CDR3 DNA reads as TGTGCCAGCAGCTTAGGAGGCGCCAACAGCTACACCTTC. Complete variable domain (other parts from reference TRBV7-8 and TRBJ1-2): GAGVSQSPRYKVAKRGQDVALRCDPISGHVSLFWYQQALGQGPEFLTYFQNEAQLDKSGLPSDRFFAERPEGSVSTLKIQRTQQEDSAVYLCASSLGGANSYTFGSGTRLTVV.

V usage is TRBV7-9 and J usage is TRBJ2-1; TRBD1 matches 8 bases. V trimming: 4 bases; J trimming: 2 bases; junction bases outside the gene matches: 7. The length of the CDR3 is 16 residues. Germline CDR1 SEHNR, CDR2 FQNEAQ (reference sequence). Written as DNA, the CDR3 is TGTGCCAGCAGCTCCCTGGACAGGGAACCCTACAATGAGCAGTTCTTC. Its translation is CASSSLDREPYNEQFF.